A single sample is the source of the 30 T cell receptor beta chains below, sequenced in a study of CD8 T cells in ankylosing spondylitis. From the 5' RACE reads, TCRdb called clonotypes with MiXCR, one entry per CDR3 protein. The table shows fewer than 150,000 distinct CDR3 sequences, with more than 5.5% occurring only once. The sample taken for sequencing was blood, either unsorted or a sorted T cell fraction (not recorded which). These receptors all stem from a female donor with ankylosing spondylitis or in good health (not recorded which).

The CDR3 DNA follows: TGTGCCAGCTCACAGGGCACAGGACAGAACTATGGCTACACCTTC. It translates to CASSQGTGQNYGYTF. The chain recombines TRBV18 with TRBJ1-2; possibly TRBD1 for D (6 bases). The CDR3 has 15 residues. The V end was cut by 4 bases, the J end by 2 bases, with 14 bases between. Germline assignment: CDR1 KGHSH and CDR2 LQKENI.

This clonotype has a count of ten or more. The V gene is TRBV14, the J gene TRBJ2-1, with 7 nucleotides matching TRBD2. Germline lookup yields CDR1 SGHDN and CDR2 FVKESK. This CDR3 is 14 amino acids long. V shed 5 bases and J 9 bases; nucleotides not matched to a gene: 10. CDR3 protein: CASSKGLAAGEQFF. The DNA of the CDR3 is TGTGCCAGCAGCAAGGGCCTAGCGGCGGGTGAGCAGTTCTTC.

This clonotype was seen at least ten times. V usage is TRBV20-1 and J usage is TRBJ2-1; 11 positions match TRBD2. The junction had 12 bases not matched to a gene; V was cut back by 5 bases and J by 9 bases. The CDR3 has 15 amino acids. The V gene's germline CDR1 is DFQATT and CDR2 SNEGSKA (reference sequence). The CDR3 DNA follows: TGCAGTGCTCCAAGAATAGCGGGGGGGCCCGGTGAGCAGTTCTTC. This gives the protein CSAPRIAGGPGEQFF.

This clonotype has ten or more counts. The rearrangement links TRBV12-3 or TRBV12-4 to TRBJ1-5; D is unresolved. V was shortened by 3 bases and J by 5 bases, with 8 bases between the two germline ends. CDR3 size: 13 residues. In DNA, the CDR3 is TGTGCCAGCAGTTTGTCGTACGATCAGCCCCAGCATTTT. Its translation is CASSLSYDQPQHF.

This clonotype was picked up many times. The genes are TRBV27 and TRBJ1-1, with D perhaps TRBD1 (6 bases). The germline V and J ends were trimmed by 3 bases and 4 bases, with 15 bases remaining between them. In germline, CDR1 is MNHEY, CDR2 SMNVEV (reference sequence). The CDR3 is 15 amino acids. CDR3 residues: CASSLAQGIGTEAFF. The DNA of the CDR3 is TGTGCCAGCAGTTTGGCGCAGGGGATCGGCACTGAAGCTTTCTTT.

Concerning this clonotype itself: Just one base apart from a much larger clone, this may be a read error. The chain is built from TRBV11-2 and TRBJ2-3; 13 bases agree with TRBD2. The CDR3 runs to 18 residues. Per the germline V gene, CDR1 is SGHAT and CDR2 is FQNNGV. With V trimmed by 1 base and J by 0 bases, 4 bases remained unmatched. The CDR3 is CASSLVGTSGASTDTQYF. Written as DNA, the CDR3 is TGTGCCAGCAGCTTAGTCGGGACTAGCGGGGCAAGCACAGATACGCAGTATTTT.

Many counts were recorded for this clonotype. This rearrangement joins TRBV7-2 to TRBJ1-6; unclear D gene. This CDR3 is 14 amino acids long. The V and J ends lost 1 base and 10 bases respectively, with 11 bases between them. The germline gives CDR1 SGHTA, CDR2 FQGNSA. CDR3 DNA sequence: TGTGCCAGCAGCTTAGATTCTAGGCGCTCACCCCTCCACTTT. Translated: CASSLDSRRSPLHF.

This clonotype was seen repeatedly, ten times or more. V and J are TRBV4-1 and TRBJ1-1; TRBD1 matches 7 bases. This CDR3 has 16 amino acids. V was clipped by 2 bases and J by 0 bases; unmatched bases: 6. Per germline, CDR1 MGHRA and CDR2 YSYEKL. The CDR3 DNA sequence: TGCGCCAGCAGCCAAAAACCGGGACAGATGAACACTGAAGCTTTCTTT. It yields the protein CASSQKPGQMNTEAFF.

The V call is TRBV20-1, the J call TRBJ2-3; 11 nucleotides line up with TRBD2. V dropped 5 bases and J dropped 4; count of bases not matched to a gene: 11. Germline V gene lookup returns CDR1 DFQATT and CDR2 SNEGSKA (reference sequence). The CDR3 totals 16 residues. The CDR3 sequence is CSAQTGTSGGPDTQYF. CDR3 coding DNA: TGCAGTGCTCAGACGGGCACTAGCGGGGGCCCAGATACGCAGTATTTT.

There are many counts of this clonotype. V usage is TRBV12-3 or TRBV12-4 and J usage is TRBJ2-3; D remains ambiguous. Trimming removed 3 bases at V and 2 bases at J, with 9 bases between. The CDR3 consists of 14 residues. The CDR3 DNA reads as TGTGCCAGCAGTTTGCAGGATAACACAGATACGCAGTATTTT. This codes for CASSLQDNTDTQYF.

In its sample, this clonotype was seen many times. The V call is TRBV6-4, the J call TRBJ2-3; TRBD2 is a possible D gene (5 bases). This CDR3 contains 15 residues. V lost 5 bases to trimming and J lost 4 bases, with 16 bases between them. Germline V CDR1 and CDR2: MRHNA, SNTAGT. CDR3 protein: CASSPGGSAADTQYF. The CDR3 bases are TGTGCCAGCAGTCCCGGTGGTAGCGCAGCAGATACGCAGTATTTT.

The table lists this clonotype with many counts. The chain combines TRBV7-8 with TRBJ1-4; unclear D gene. V lost 1 base and J 4 bases, leaving 10 bases between the germline ends. The CDR3 contains 15 residues. Germline V lookup: CDR1 SGHVS, CDR2 FQNEAQ. The CDR3 nucleotides read TGTGCCAGCAGCTTAGATCCGGGATATAATGAAAAACTGTTTTTT. Translating it yields CASSLDPGYNEKLFF.

This clonotype was observed many times. V is TRBV29-1 and J is TRBJ2-3; no definite D call. The germline gives CDR1 SQVTM, CDR2 ANQGSEA. The ends were cut back, 7 bases at V and 8 bases at J, with 19 bases in the middle. The CDR3 loop spans 13 amino acids. The CDR3 DNA sequence: TGCAGCGCTACCCCAGACTTACCTGGTACGCAGTATTTT. Translated, it gives CSATPDLPGTQYF.

This clonotype was observed many times. The chain recombines TRBV12-3 or TRBV12-4 with TRBJ1-4, with 7 bases identical to TRBD1. The CDR3 runs to 18 residues. Trimming took 5 bases from V and 3 from J; bases not matched to a gene: 15. CDR3 in DNA: TGTGCCAGCAGTCCAGGGGGGCCCTCGGGACAAGCTAATGAAAAACTGTTTTTT. Translating it yields CASSPGGPSGQANEKLFF.

This clonotype occurred a few times. The chain carries TRBV7-6 and TRBJ2-5, with TRBD1 matching 7 bases. From germline, CDR1 is SGHVS and CDR2 FNYEAQ. V dropped 5 bases and J dropped 2; count of bases not matched to a gene: 8. The CDR3 length is 15 residues. The DNA for the CDR3 is TGTGCCAGCAGCCCATTCGGGACAGCACAAGAGACCCAGTACTTC. Translating it yields CASSPFGTAQETQYF.

This clonotype was observed at least ten times. The chain joins TRBV5-6 to TRBJ1-5, with TRBD1 as a possible D gene (6 bases). Trimming pared 4 bases from V and 1 base from J, leaving 12 bases between. This CDR3 region has 15 residues. Germline CDR1 reads SGHDT; CDR2 reads YYEEEE. The CDR3 coding sequence is TGTGCCAGCAGCCGTGACAGGTGGAGCAATCAGCCCCAGCATTTT. It yields the protein CASSRDRWSNQPQHF.

The V call is TRBV30, the J call TRBJ2-1; 7 bases agree with TRBD2. Looked up from germline, CDR1 is GTSNPN and CDR2 is SVGIG (reference sequence). V gave up 0 bases and J gave up 6 bases; unmatched junction bases: 5. This CDR3 contains 14 residues. CDR3 DNA sequence: TGTGCCTGGAGTGTGGATCGGGGGGTCAATGAGCAGTTCTTC. Amino acids: CAWSVDRGVNEQFF.

This clonotype was observed many times. The V gene is TRBV7-2, the J gene TRBJ1-6; possibly TRBD1 for D (6 bases). This CDR3 has 13 residues. Germline V gene lookup returns CDR1 SGHTA and CDR2 FQGNSA. The V end lost 5 bases, the J end lost 7 bases, and 9 bases lay between the germline ends. Here the CDR3 DNA reads TGTGCCAGCAGCACAAGGGGGAATTCACCCCTCCACTTT. Its protein is CASSTRGNSPLHF.

Many counts were recorded for this clonotype. V gene TRBV5-1 combines with J gene TRBJ2-2, with D perhaps TRBD1 (6 bases). Trimming shortened V by 4 bases and J by 5 bases, and 15 bases separated the two germline ends. The CDR3 sequence is 15 residues long. Germline-derived CDR1 and CDR2 are SGHRS and YFSETQ. DNA for the CDR3: TGCGCCAGCAGCGTACCGACCAGGGGAACCGGGGAGCTGTTTTTT. Protein product: CASSVPTRGTGELFF.

This clonotype was detected many times. The CDR3 DNA is TGTGCCAGCAGCTTAGAATCGGGACAGGTTCCCAATCAGCCCCAGCATTTT. Residues: CASSLESGQVPNQPQHF. V gene TRBV11-2 combines with J gene TRBJ1-5; 8 nucleotides align to TRBD1. J lost 3 bases, V lost 0 bases, and 7 bases had no gene match. This CDR3 has 17 residues. The germline CDR1 and CDR2 sequences are SGHAT and FQNNGV.

This clonotype was found many times. The V gene is TRBV12-3 or TRBV12-4, the J gene TRBJ1-1, with D maybe TRBD1 (5 bases). V shed 2 bases and J shed 7 bases, with 11 bases lying between them. The CDR3 spans 13 residues. DNA for the CDR3: TGTGCCAGCAGTTTACTTGGGGCTGATGAAGCTTTCTTT. Protein: CASSLLGADEAFF.

Here the CDR3 reads CASRGIPGKINQPQHF. In nucleotides, the CDR3 is TGTGCCAGTAGAGGGATTCCAGGGAAGATCAATCAGCCCCAGCATTTT. The genes are TRBV19 and TRBJ1-5; possibly TRBD1 for D (5 bases). CDR1 is LNHDA, CDR2 SQIVND, per germline (reference sequence). The CDR3 length is 16 residues. V was shortened by 6 bases and J by 3 bases, with 18 bases between the two germline ends.

This clonotype has a count of ten or more. Compared with germline, one end of the junction differs, possibly owing to a read error. The V and J genes are TRBV7-7 and TRBJ2-3; 7 bases fit TRBD2. The CDR3 loop spans 16 amino acids. CDR1 and CDR2 (germline): SSHAT, FNYEAQ (reference sequence). The CDR3 sequence is CASSLASGATTDTQYF. Written as DNA, the CDR3 is TGTGCTAGCAGCTTAGCGAGCGGGGCGACCACAGATACGCAGTATTTT.

This clonotype was observed at least ten times. This rearrangement joins TRBV19 to TRBJ1-1; D not certain. Germline V CDR1 and CDR2: LNHDA, SQIVND (reference sequence). V was pared by 11 bases and J by 4 bases, with 14 bases between. CDR3 length equals 12 residues. The CDR3 protein is CAAGGLGTEAFF. CDR3 nucleotides: TGTGCCGCCGGAGGTCTAGGCACTGAAGCTTTCTTT. Combining the CDR3 with reference TRBV19 and TRBJ1-1 gives the whole variable domain DGGITQSPKYLFRKEGQNVTLSCEQNLNHDAMYWYRQDPGQGLRLIYYSQIVNDFQKGDIAEGYSVSREKKESFPLTVTSAQKNPTAFYLCAAGGLGTEAFFGQGTRLTVV.

This clonotype occurred many times. The chain uses TRBV7-2 and TRBJ1-1; D possibly corresponds to TRBD1 (5 bases). The CDR3 covers 13 residues. Germline V gene lookup returns CDR1 SGHTA and CDR2 FQGNSA. V dropped 3 bases and J dropped 7 bases, with 12 bases sitting between them. CDR3 region: CASSLMGVDEAFF. CDR3 coding DNA: TGTGCCAGCAGCTTGATGGGGGTGGATGAAGCTTTCTTT.

Ten or more counts support this clonotype. The chain carries TRBV5-1 and TRBJ2-6, with D unclear. The CDR3 loop spans 18 amino acids. Germline loops: CDR1 SGHRS, CDR2 YFSETQ. The germline V and J ends were trimmed by 2 bases and 0 bases, with 15 bases remaining between them. In nucleotides, the CDR3 is TGCGCCAGCAGCTTCTTTGCAGGCAAGAGCTCTGGGGCCAACGTCCTGACTTTC. Translated, it gives CASSFFAGKSSGANVLTF.

This clonotype occurred many times. V and J are TRBV7-3 and TRBJ2-1; weak D call: TRBD1 (6 bases). Germline V gives CDR1 SGHTA, CDR2 FQGTGA. The germline V and J ends were trimmed by 4 bases and 6 bases, with 7 bases remaining between them. The CDR3 extends over 12 amino acids. The CDR3 sequence: CASSSQGNEQFF. The CDR3 DNA is TGTGCCAGCAGCTCACAGGGCAATGAGCAGTTCTTC.

This clonotype occurred many times. The V gene is TRBV5-1, the J gene TRBJ1-2; D unclear. Trimming removed 4 bases at V and 10 bases at J, with 20 bases between. The CDR3 length is 14 residues. CDR1 is SGHRS, CDR2 YFSETQ, per germline. For the CDR3, the DNA is TGCGCCAGCAGCGTGTCGACTCCAAGCCAATTCTACACCTTC. It yields the protein CASSVSTPSQFYTF. The entire variable domain, with the rest obtained from reference TRBV5-1 and TRBJ1-2, is as follows: KAGVTQTPRYLIKTRGQQVTLSCSPISGHRSVSWYQQTPGQGLQFLFEYFSETQRNKGNFPGRFSGRQFSNSRSEMNVSTLELGDSALYLCASSVSTPSQFYTFGSGTRLTVV.

The chain employs TRBV5-1 and TRBJ2-6, with D perhaps being TRBD1 or TRBD2 (5 bases each). Trimming took 4 bases from V and 2 from J, leaving 22 bases between them. Germline values: CDR1 SGHRS, CDR2 YFSETQ. The CDR3 spans 19 residues. This CDR3 is CASSLGTGTLSTGANVLTF. The CDR3 DNA reads TGCGCCAGCAGCCTAGGGACCGGGACCCTTTCAACTGGGGCCAACGTCCTGACTTTC.

The chain is built from TRBV7-9 and TRBJ1-2; 10 bases are shared with TRBD1. CDR3 size: 14 residues. CDR1 SEHNR and CDR2 FQNEAQ come from the germline V gene (reference sequence). J lost 8 bases, V lost 4 bases, and 7 bases had no gene match. The DNA of the CDR3 is TGTGCCAGCAGCTCGGCGGACAGGGGGATCGGCTACACCTTC. This translates into CASSSADRGIGYTF. Drawing the rest from reference TRBV7-9 and TRBJ1-2, the complete variable domain is DTGVSQNPRHKITKRGQNVTFRCDPISEHNRLYWYRQTLGQGPEFLTYFQNEAQLEKSRLLSDRFSAERPKGSFSTLEIQRTEQGDSAMYLCASSSADRGIGYTFGSGTRLTVV.